One sample yielded the 16 T cell receptor beta chains listed below, sequenced in a study of blood T cell repertoires in COVID-19 (dated by TCRdb to between 2020 and 2021). Library preparation employed the immunoSEQ multiplex PCR assay. As stored in TCRdb, this immuneACCESS dataset retains in-frame rearrangements with V and J assigned. A fraction of the clones does not appear; measured against another copy, unresolved V genes explain less than half of the discrepancy, and the remainder lacks a known reason. The sample table lists approximately 230,000 clones, 88% of them with a count of one. The ten largest clones represent 6.3% of the sample. Sequenced: peripheral blood. These receptors were collected from a woman in her 30s with COVID-19, enrolled during active disease.

This clone appeared a single time. The chain's CDR3 is CASNQQGSGPQHF. The CDR3 bases are TGTGCCAGTAATCAACAGGGGTCAGGGCCCCAGCATTTT. V usage is TRBV19 and J usage is TRBJ1-5; 7 bases are a match to TRBD1. From germline, CDR1 is LNHDA and CDR2 SQIVND (reference sequence). The CDR3 has 13 amino acids. Trimming cost V 7 bases and J 9 bases; bases outside gene matches: 9.

Notes on this clone: This sample includes further DNA sequences coding for the same CDR3. The chain joins TRBV11-2 to TRBJ1-4, with a tentative D call TRBD1 (5 bases). Deletions cut 3 bases from V and 0 bases from J, with 8 bases between. Germline V gene lookup returns CDR1 SGHAT and CDR2 FQNNGV. This CDR3 contains 15 residues. CDR3 amino acids: CASSLGPATNEKLFF. For the CDR3, the DNA is TGTGCCAGCAGCTTGGGGCCAGCAACTAATGAAAAACTGTTTTTT.

The chain has TRBV6-2 or TRBV6-3 and TRBJ1-5; D is possibly TRBD1 (5 bases). The CDR3 sequence is 14 residues long. V was shortened by 6 bases and J by 1 base, with 10 bases between the two germline ends. The germline CDR1 and CDR2 sequences are MNHEY and SVGEGT. This CDR3 is CASSDSLSNQPQHF. As DNA, the CDR3 is TGTGCCAGCAGCGACAGCCTCAGCAATCAGCCCCAGCATTTT.

The chain is built from TRBV9 and TRBJ1-1, with no clear D. V was cut by 3 bases and J by 5 bases, with 14 bases left in between. There are 14 residues in the CDR3. The germline V gene has CDR1 SGDLS and CDR2 YYNGEE. The CDR3 DNA reads TGTGCCAGCAGCGATGGACGGGGTATAACTGAAGCTTTCTTT. As protein: CASSDGRGITEAFF.

The genes are TRBV28 and TRBJ2-1, with 9 nucleotides matching TRBD2. This CDR3 is built from 15 residues. Germline V gives CDR1 MDHEN, CDR2 SYDVKM. Trimming cost V 5 bases and J 6 bases; bases outside gene matches: 8. The CDR3: CASSLGTSRVNEQFF. The CDR3 region has the DNA TGTGCCAGCAGTCTCGGGACTAGCCGAGTCAATGAGCAGTTCTTC.

This clone was seen only a few times. The chain joins TRBV7-9 to TRBJ1-1; D call uncertain. The CDR3 is 15 amino acids. Per germline, CDR1 SEHNR and CDR2 FQNEAQ (reference sequence). The germline V and J ends were trimmed by 5 bases and 5 bases, with 18 bases remaining between them. CDR3 amino acids: CASSPPRGSGTEAFF. CDR3 nucleotides: TGTGCCAGCAGCCCACCAAGAGGTAGCGGGACTGAAGCTTTCTTT.

The gene calls are TRBV18 and TRBJ2-1; D may be TRBD1 (6 bases). Between the trimmed V and J ends, which lost 6 bases and 5 bases, there was a span of 14 bases. This CDR3 spans 14 amino acids. The V gene's germline CDR1 is KGHSH and CDR2 LQKENI. CDR3 loop: CASSVGRGDNEQFF. The CDR3 DNA sequence: TGTGCCAGCTCTGTGGGCAGGGGAGACAATGAGCAGTTCTTC.

The chain has TRBV27 and TRBJ2-1; a weak D match, TRBD2 (6 bases). Trimming took 2 bases from V and 3 from J, leaving 11 bases between them. The V gene's germline CDR1 is MNHEY and CDR2 SMNVEV (reference sequence). The CDR3 loop spans 15 amino acids. The CDR3 region has the DNA TGTGCCAGCAGTTTAGGGCTAGCGATCTACAATGAGCAGTTCTTC. Translating it yields CASSLGLAIYNEQFF.

This sequence joins TRBV6-5 and TRBJ1-3, with D perhaps TRBD1 (6 bases). The germline gives CDR1 MNHEY, CDR2 SVGAGI. V lost 7 bases and J lost 3, with 10 bases in between. There are 13 residues in the CDR3. In DNA, the CDR3 is TGTGCCAGCAAACCAGGGGATGGAAACACCATATATTTT. Encoded protein: CASKPGDGNTIYF.

This chain links TRBV5-6 with TRBJ2-7; a possible D gene is TRBD2 (5 bases). CDR3 length equals 13 residues. Trimming removed 4 bases at V and 4 bases at J, with 12 bases between. Germline-derived CDR1 and CDR2 are SGHDT and YYEEEE. As DNA, the CDR3 is TGTGCCAGCAGCCGGGGAGTTACTTACGAGCAGTACTTC. It yields the protein CASSRGVTYEQYF.

The chain combines TRBV6-2 or TRBV6-3 with TRBJ2-1; D perhaps matches TRBD1 (5 bases). Germline assignment: CDR1 MNHEY and CDR2 SVGEGT. Trimming shortened V by 4 bases and J by 8 bases, and 18 bases separated the two germline ends. The CDR3 contains 15 residues. For the CDR3, the DNA is TGTGCCAGCAGTTCCACCCAGGCCCGGACACATGAGCAGTTCTTC. Protein: CASSSTQARTHEQFF.

V gene TRBV19 combines with J gene TRBJ2-1; 12 bases map to TRBD2. The CDR3 is 15 residues long. Germline V CDR1 and CDR2: LNHDA, SQIVND (reference sequence). V was pared by 5 bases and J by 9 bases, with 8 bases of the junction left unmatched. CDR3: CASSPLAGGRGEQFF. Written as DNA, the CDR3 is TGTGCCAGTAGTCCCCTAGCGGGAGGGCGGGGTGAGCAGTTCTTC.

The J gene is TRBJ2-1, the V gene TRBV6-5, with 7 bases that match TRBD1. This CDR3 has 15 residues. Germline lookup yields CDR1 MNHEY and CDR2 SVGAGI. J gave up 3 bases and V 7 bases, and 9 bases lay outside the gene matches. The CDR3 DNA is TGTGCCAGCAAGAATCGGGACAGATTCTACAATGAGCAGTTCTTC. Residues: CASKNRDRFYNEQFF.

This chain uses TRBV2 with TRBJ2-3; TRBD2 might be the D (5 bases). Germline CDR1 reads SNHLY; CDR2 reads FYNNEI. The V end was cut by 3 bases, the J end by 2 bases, with 6 bases between. The CDR3 is 13 residues long. The CDR3 DNA sequence: TGTGCCAGCAGTGACGGGATCACAGATACGCAGTATTTT. It encodes CASSDGITDTQYF.

The J gene is TRBJ2-3, the V gene TRBV27; 14 positions agree with TRBD2. The CDR3 loop spans 17 amino acids. J was trimmed by 5 bases and V by 5 bases; bases with no gene match: 9. Looked up from germline, CDR1 is MNHEY and CDR2 is SMNVEV (reference sequence). This CDR3 is CASSKGLAGVRGDTQYF. CDR3 DNA: TGTGCCAGCAGTAAGGGACTAGCGGGAGTTCGGGGAGATACGCAGTATTTT.

The chain joins TRBV5-6 to TRBJ2-3; D might be TRBD1 (5 bases). CDR1 is SGHDT and CDR2 is YYEEEE in the germline V gene. This CDR3 comprises 15 residues. V gave up 4 bases and J gave up 2 bases, with 14 bases separating them. Here the CDR3 DNA reads TGTGCCAGCAGCACGGCCCAGGGCGACACAGATACGCAGTATTTT. Protein sequence: CASSTAQGDTDTQYF. Based on the CDR3 plus reference TRBV5-6 and TRBJ2-3, the full variable domain is DAGVTQSPTHLIKTRGQQVTLRCSPKSGHDTVSWYQQALGQGPQFIFQYYEEEERQRGNFPDRFSGHQFPNYSSELNVNALLLGDSALYLCASSTAQGDTDTQYFGPGTRLTVL.